The rows below give T cell receptor beta chains drawn from one sample of a study of graft-versus-host responses after intestinal transplantation. For these TCRs, the target antigens are not known. TCRdb's table, derived via immunoSEQ multiplex PCR, lists solely in-frame clones and lacks some. The sample contains 150,000 or so clones, around 90% of which appear only once. This specimen consisted of unstimulated CD4+ T cells sorted from spleen or lymph node cells, obtained before intestinal transplant. Source of these receptors: a human donor who received an intestinal transplant. The CDR3 runs from the conserved cysteine through the conserved F or W. The D gene is left open where the match is weak.

v_call: TRBV19
d_call: TRBD2
j_call: TRBJ2-1
cdr3_aa: CASSGTSYNEQFF

v_call: TRBV27
d_call: -
j_call: TRBJ2-3
cdr3_aa: CASRRDPTDTQYF

v_call: TRBV13
d_call: -
j_call: TRBJ2-5
cdr3_aa: CASSLGGHRRTQYF

v_call: TRBV7-3
d_call: -
j_call: TRBJ2-1
cdr3_aa: CASSLGDPQLGQFF

v_call: TRBV4-1
d_call: TRBD2
j_call: TRBJ2-1
cdr3_aa: CASSHPSPPREGLRDEQFF

v_call: TRBV27
d_call: TRBD1
j_call: TRBJ1-2
cdr3_aa: CASSSRARTGMVVGNYGYTF

v_call: TRBV19
d_call: TRBD2
j_call: TRBJ2-7
cdr3_aa: CASSALAGVDYEQYF

v_call: TRBV19
d_call: TRBD1
j_call: TRBJ1-5
cdr3_aa: CASSIIRTGGTPQHF

v_call: TRBV27
d_call: -
j_call: TRBJ1-2
cdr3_aa: CASSLSGGYSYGYTF

v_call: TRBV2
d_call: -
j_call: TRBJ2-5
cdr3_aa: CASRPRPGEGTQYF

v_call: TRBV27
d_call: -
j_call: TRBJ2-5
cdr3_aa: CASSPGLWAETQYF

v_call: TRBV7-8
d_call: TRBD2
j_call: TRBJ2-3
cdr3_aa: CASRIAGGPARDTQYF

v_call: TRBV4-1
d_call: TRBD2
j_call: TRBJ2-5
cdr3_aa: CASSQPPVGAGGWETQYF

v_call: TRBV5-1
d_call: -
j_call: TRBJ2-7
cdr3_aa: CASSLGAVAYEQYF

v_call: TRBV7-2
d_call: -
j_call: TRBJ1-3
cdr3_aa: CASSIDSYTIYF

v_call: TRBV5-1
d_call: TRBD1
j_call: TRBJ2-7
cdr3_aa: CASSFRDRAYEQYF

v_call: TRBV4-3
d_call: TRBD2
j_call: TRBJ2-3
cdr3_aa: CASSPGLAGDTQYF

v_call: TRBV5-4
d_call: TRBD1
j_call: TRBJ2-7
cdr3_aa: CASSRDRGSYEQYF

v_call: TRBV7-8
d_call: TRBD2
j_call: TRBJ2-7
cdr3_aa: CASSSKPIRASGTSGASYEQYF

v_call: TRBV7-2
d_call: -
j_call: TRBJ2-7
cdr3_aa: CASTPGLEQYF

v_call: TRBV9
d_call: -
j_call: TRBJ2-1
cdr3_aa: CASSPPGRPPYNEQFF

v_call: TRBV9
d_call: TRBD2
j_call: TRBJ2-1
cdr3_aa: CASSGREDYNEQFF